These 26 T cell receptor beta chains came from one sample sequenced in a study of T cells in Graves' hyperthyroidism and ophthalmopathy. TCR beta CDR3 regions were amplified from RNA. The primer set for the first-round RT-PCR of the TCR CDR3 was HTBI. TCRdb re-analysed the multiplex PCR reads in MiXCR, keeping a single row per CDR3 protein. The table lists 200,000 to 250,000 distinct CDR3 sequences, around 17% of them singletons. The sequenced material came from blood. Receptors originate from a woman younger than 35 with Graves' ophthalmopathy.

The chain joins TRBV4-1 to TRBJ1-3; D ambiguous. The CDR3 is 15 residues long. Between the trimmed V and J ends, which lost 1 base and 3 bases, there was a span of 10 bases. Germline values: CDR1 MGHRA, CDR2 YSYEKL. The CDR3 DNA follows: TGCGCCAGCAGCCAAGTAATCAGAGATGGAAACACCATATATTTT. Its translation is CASSQVIRDGNTIYF.

This clonotype was recorded at least ten times. V gene TRBV2 combines with J gene TRBJ2-7; 10 positions match TRBD1. J was trimmed by 7 bases and V by 9 bases; bases with no gene match: 9. The CDR3 extends over 13 amino acids. In germline, CDR1 is SNHLY, CDR2 FYNNEI. As DNA, the CDR3 is TGTGCCAGTGAAGGGACAGGGGTGAGAGAGCAGTACTTC. Amino acid sequence: CASEGTGVREQYF.

The J gene is TRBJ1-3, the V gene TRBV13, with D possibly TRBD1 on 6 matching bases. Germline CDR1 and CDR2: PRHDT and FYEKMQ (reference sequence). The CDR3 is 14 residues long. V was cut by 5 bases and J by 7 bases, with 15 bases left in between. CDR3 DNA: TGTGCCAGCAGCATCCGAGGGGGTGGGAACACCATATATTTT. It yields the protein CASSIRGGGNTIYF.

In this sample, this clonotype turned up many times. The chain carries TRBV20-1 and TRBJ2-3, with unresolved D. This CDR3 spans 13 amino acids. Germline lookup yields CDR1 DFQATT and CDR2 SNEGSKA (reference sequence). Trimming shortened V by 5 bases and J by 6 bases, and 15 bases separated the two germline ends. The CDR3 sequence: CSAQDRRVDTQYF. The CDR3 DNA reads TGCAGTGCTCAGGACCGCCGTGTGGATACGCAGTATTTT.

This clonotype showed up just a few times. This sequence may be a read error, since a much larger clone differs from it by one base. The chain recombines TRBV2 with TRBJ1-1; D might be TRBD1 (5 bases). V was clipped by 6 bases and J by 10 bases, with 18 bases between them. Germline V gene data show CDR1 as SNHLY and CDR2 as FYNNEI. The CDR3 is 13 amino acids. CDR3 sequence: CASSYGAGSGAFF. CDR3 bases: TGTGCCAGCAGCTACGGAGCAGGGTCGGGAGCTTTCTTT.

At least ten counts were recorded for this clonotype. The gene calls are TRBV28 and TRBJ1-2; weak D call: TRBD1 (6 bases). This CDR3 has 13 residues. V lost 5 bases and J lost 5, with 12 bases in between. The germline CDR1 and CDR2 sequences are MDHEN and SYDVKM. The CDR3 sequence: CASSDSGVYGYTF. As DNA, the CDR3 is TGTGCCAGCAGTGATTCAGGGGTTTATGGCTACACCTTC.

The rearrangement links TRBV6-2 or TRBV6-3 to TRBJ1-5; TRBD1 matches 10 bases. V trimming: 6 bases; J trimming: 7 bases; junction bases outside the gene matches: 6. CDR3 length equals 14 residues. Germline V gene sequence: CDR1 MNHEY, CDR2 SVGEGT. CDR3 protein: CASRLGQGDQPQHF. DNA of the CDR3: TGTGCCAGCAGACTTGGACAGGGGGACCAGCCCCAGCATTTT.

CDR3: CASKTVSSGANVLTF. CDR3 DNA sequence: TGTGCCAGTAAGACGGTGAGCTCTGGGGCCAACGTCCTGACTTTC. This chain joins TRBV19 and TRBJ2-6; D not certain. V shed 7 bases and J shed 0 bases, with 10 bases lying between them. This CDR3 has 15 amino acids. Germline V gives CDR1 LNHDA, CDR2 SQIVND (reference sequence).

This clonotype was detected many times. This sequence joins TRBV24-1 and TRBJ2-1, with D tentatively TRBD2 (6 bases). Trimming shortened V by 5 bases and J by 1 base, and 14 bases separated the two germline ends. This CDR3 comprises 16 residues. The germline V gene has CDR1 KGHDR and CDR2 SFDVKD. This CDR3 reads CATSVSGSSSYNEQFF. In DNA form, the CDR3 reads TGTGCCACCAGTGTCTCCGGGAGTAGTTCCTACAATGAGCAGTTCTTC.

This clonotype has at least ten counts. V is TRBV2 and J is TRBJ1-2; D is possibly TRBD1 (5 bases). Germline V CDR1 and CDR2: SNHLY, FYNNEI. Trimming took off 4 bases at V and 1 base at J, with 13 bases between the two ends. This CDR3 is 15 amino acids long. The CDR3 protein is CASSVAGLSNYGYTF. DNA of the CDR3: TGTGCCAGCAGTGTTGCAGGGCTCAGTAACTATGGCTACACCTTC.

Ten or more counts support this clonotype. V usage is TRBV6-1 and J usage is TRBJ2-7, with a possible D match to TRBD1 (5 bases). The CDR3 runs to 14 residues. Germline loops: CDR1 MNHNS, CDR2 SASEGT. Trimming stripped 5 bases from V and 3 bases from J, with 14 bases between. CDR3 amino acids: CASSTATALYEQYF. In DNA, the CDR3 is TGTGCCAGCAGTACCGCGACAGCTCTCTACGAGCAGTACTTC.

This clonotype was detected ten times or more. The chain carries TRBV10-2 and TRBJ2-1, with 14 bases aligning to TRBD2. Germline assignment: CDR1 WSHSY and CDR2 SAAADI. The CDR3 runs to 15 residues. The ends lost 8 bases at V and 8 bases at J; junction bases unmatched: 8. The CDR3 sequence is CASLMLGLAGDEQFF. CDR3 coding DNA: TGCGCCAGCTTAATGCTGGGACTAGCGGGAGATGAGCAGTTCTTC.

This clonotype was counted only a few times. This may stem from a read error, because a much larger clone lies one nucleotide away. The chain's CDR3 is CASSSGRTEQFF. In nucleotides, the CDR3 is TGTGCCAGCAGCTCCGGGAGAACCGAGCAGTTCTTC. V usage is TRBV6-2 or TRBV6-3 and J usage is TRBJ2-1; a weak D match, TRBD2 (6 bases). The length of the CDR3 is 12 residues. V was clipped by 6 bases and J by 10 bases, with 13 bases between them. The V gene's germline CDR1 is MNHEY and CDR2 SVGEGT.

This clonotype was found many times. The genes are TRBV20-1 and TRBJ2-5; 13 bases are shared with TRBD2. Trimming took 6 bases from V and 4 from J; bases not matched to a gene: 5. Germline loops: CDR1 DFQATT, CDR2 SNEGSKA (reference sequence). This CDR3 spans 14 amino acids. CDR3 residues: CSAPTSGRGETQYF. The CDR3, as DNA: TGCAGTGCACCTACTAGCGGGAGGGGAGAGACCCAGTACTTC.

V gene TRBV10-3 combines with J gene TRBJ2-2; no clear D. This CDR3 comprises 13 residues. V was pared by 7 bases and J by 1 base, with 7 bases between. Germline-derived CDR1 and CDR2 are ENHRY and SYGVKD. CDR3 in amino acids: CAINHQNTGELFF. The CDR3 DNA is TGTGCCATCAATCACCAGAACACCGGGGAGCTGTTTTTT.

This clonotype was detected many times. This chain connects TRBV4-1 to TRBJ1-2; TRBD1 is a possible D gene (5 bases). V lost 2 bases and J 0 bases, leaving 10 bases between the germline ends. In germline, CDR1 is MGHRA, CDR2 YSYEKL. CDR3 length: 15 residues. The DNA of the CDR3 is TGCGCCAGCAGCCAATCTTGGGGGACTAACTATGGCTACACCTTC. This translates into CASSQSWGTNYGYTF.

This clonotype was picked up many times. The genes are TRBV3-1 and TRBJ2-2; D perhaps matches TRBD1 (6 bases). The CDR3 has 16 amino acids. CDR1 LGHDT and CDR2 YNNKEL come from the germline V gene (reference sequence). The V gene lost 7 bases and the J gene lost 2 bases, with 17 bases spanning the gap. CDR3 region: CASKPPGHRNTGELFF. CDR3 in DNA: TGTGCCAGCAAGCCTCCGGGACACCGAAACACCGGGGAGCTGTTTTTT.

This clonotype was detected many times. The chain recombines TRBV28 with TRBJ1-6; weak D call: TRBD1 (5 bases). With 5 bases removed from V and 9 bases from J, the gap between germline ends came to 17 bases. This CDR3 contains 15 residues. Germline V gives CDR1 MDHEN, CDR2 SYDVKM. This chain's CDR3 is CASSGTPGLASPLHF. The CDR3 bases are TGTGCCAGCAGTGGAACACCAGGGCTGGCTTCACCCCTCCACTTT. The whole variable domain, remainder taken from reference TRBV28 and TRBJ1-6, is DVKVTQSSRYLVKRTGEKVFLECVQDMDHENMFWYRQDPGLGLRLIYFSYDVKMKEKGDIPEGYSVSREKKERFSLILESASTNQTSMYLCASSGTPGLASPLHFGNGTRLTVT.

This clonotype was picked up many times. The V call is TRBV20-1, the J call TRBJ1-5; no clear D. The germline CDR1 and CDR2 sequences are DFQATT and SNEGSKA (reference sequence). V gave up 6 bases and J gave up 2 bases, with 11 bases separating them. The CDR3 covers 13 residues. DNA for the CDR3: TGCAGTGCCAGGAGGGTTGGCAATCAGCCCCAGCATTTT. Its translation is CSARRVGNQPQHF.

This chain links TRBV3-1 with TRBJ1-1; maybe TRBD1 (5 bases). Germline V CDR1 and CDR2: LGHDT, YNNKEL (reference sequence). The CDR3 sequence is 14 residues long. V was trimmed by 3 bases and J by 1 base, leaving 9 bases between them. CDR3 DNA sequence: TGTGCCAGCAGCCAGTACGGGGGGAACACTGAAGCTTTCTTT. Encoded protein: CASSQYGGNTEAFF.

This clonotype was seen a handful of times. The genes are TRBV4-2 and TRBJ2-1; 8 bases match TRBD2. The length of the CDR3 is 18 residues. V trimming: 1 base; J trimming: 1 base; junction bases outside the gene matches: 9. Germline V gene lookup returns CDR1 LGHNA and CDR2 YNFKEQ. CDR3 in DNA: TGTGCCAGCAGCCAAGGGATTAGCGGGAAGGGGTCCTACAATGAGCAGTTCTTC. Its protein product is CASSQGISGKGSYNEQFF.

This clonotype was seen ten or more times. The chain has TRBV20-1 and TRBJ2-7, with D possibly being TRBD1 or TRBD2 (5 bases each). V dropped 4 bases and J dropped 6 bases, with 22 bases sitting between them. The CDR3 is 15 amino acids. The germline CDR1 and CDR2 sequences are DFQATT and SNEGSKA (reference sequence). CDR3 sequence reads: CSAKRLITGGLEQYF. The CDR3 bases are TGCAGTGCTAAAAGACTAATTACAGGTGGCCTCGAGCAGTACTTC.

This clonotype showed up many times. The chain couples TRBV7-9 to TRBJ2-1; D gene ambiguous. Germline-derived CDR1 and CDR2 are SEHNR and FQNEAQ (reference sequence). Trimming cost V 4 bases and J 6 bases, with 16 bases left between them. The CDR3 has 15 amino acids. In DNA, the CDR3 is TGTGCCAGCAGCTCAAGAGGCAACACATTCAATGAGCAGTTCTTC. This codes for CASSSRGNTFNEQFF. The whole variable domain, remainder taken from reference TRBV7-9 and TRBJ2-1, is DTGVSQNPRHKITKRGQNVTFRCDPISEHNRLYWYRQTLGQGPEFLTYFQNEAQLEKSRLLSDRFSAERPKGSFSTLEIQRTEQGDSAMYLCASSSRGNTFNEQFFGPGTRLTVL.

The V gene is TRBV4-3, the J gene TRBJ2-2, with D maybe TRBD2 (6 bases). The V end was cut by 0 bases, the J end by 5 bases, with 10 bases between. The CDR3 totals 15 residues. The germline CDR1 and CDR2 sequences are LGHNA and YSLEER. This chain's CDR3 is CASSQDRGRTGELFF. As DNA, the CDR3 is TGCGCCAGCAGCCAAGATCGTGGGAGGACCGGGGAGCTGTTTTTT.

This clonotype was seen ten or more times. V gene TRBV19 combines with J gene TRBJ2-7, with a tentative D call TRBD2 (7 bases). The ends were cut back, 4 bases at V and 2 bases at J, with 12 bases in the middle. Germline V lookup: CDR1 LNHDA, CDR2 SQIVND (reference sequence). The CDR3 is 14 residues long. In DNA, the CDR3 is TGTGCCAGTAGTAAAAGGCGGGGGCCCTACGAGCAGTACTTC. This gives the protein CASSKRRGPYEQYF.

This clonotype has a count of ten or more. This chain joins TRBV5-1 and TRBJ1-1; unclear D gene. From germline, CDR1 is SGHRS and CDR2 YFSETQ. V gave up 10 bases and J gave up 4 bases, with 5 bases separating them. CDR3 length: 9 residues. As DNA, the CDR3 is TGCGCCGTGGGCACTGAAGCTTTCTTT. Its protein product is CAVGTEAFF. The entire variable domain, with the rest obtained from reference TRBV5-1 and TRBJ1-1, is as follows: KAGVTQTPRYLIKTRGQQVTLSCSPISGHRSVSWYQQTPGQGLQFLFEYFSETQRNKGNFPGRFSGRQFSNSRSEMNVSTLELGDSALYLCAVGTEAFFGQGTRLTVV.